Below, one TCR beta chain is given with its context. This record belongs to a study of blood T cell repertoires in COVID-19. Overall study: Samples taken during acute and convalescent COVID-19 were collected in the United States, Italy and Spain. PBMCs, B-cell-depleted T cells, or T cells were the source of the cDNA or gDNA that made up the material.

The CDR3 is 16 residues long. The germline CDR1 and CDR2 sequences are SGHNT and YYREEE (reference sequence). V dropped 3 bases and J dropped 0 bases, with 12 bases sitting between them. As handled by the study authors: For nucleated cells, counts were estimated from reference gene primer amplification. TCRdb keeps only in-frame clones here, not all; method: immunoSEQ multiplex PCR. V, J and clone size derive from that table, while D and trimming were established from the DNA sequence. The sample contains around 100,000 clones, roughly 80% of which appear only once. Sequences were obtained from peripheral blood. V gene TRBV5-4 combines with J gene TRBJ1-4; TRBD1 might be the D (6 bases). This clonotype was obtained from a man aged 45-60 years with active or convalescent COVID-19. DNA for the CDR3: TGTGCCAGCAGCTCGGGGGGCCACTCAACTAATGAAAAACTGTTTTTT. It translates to CASSSGGHSTNEKLFF.